The T cell receptor beta chain under discussion was sequenced for a study of OX40 agonist ivuxolimab in advanced cancers. For the study at large: Partial responses occurred in Three dose-escalation patients, one with hepatocellular carcinoma and two with cutaneous melanoma.

J lost 2 bases, V lost 4 bases, and 8 bases had no gene match. CDR1 and CDR2 (germline): WNHNN, SYGVQD (reference sequence). The CDR3 runs 17 residues. Profiling relied on immunoSEQ multiplex PCR, and the TCRdb table lists in-frame clones only, not all of them. This sample has some 50,000 clones, with around 84% found just once. Notes on this clone: What it binds is not known.

Study observations and caveats: Expanded clones belonging to CD8+ T cells outnumbered, on average, those of CD4+.

This chain joins TRBV10-1 and TRBJ2-3, with 11 bases matching TRBD2. The receptor's source is an adult with an advanced solid tumor such as melanoma, head and neck, liver or kidney cancer. Source: CD4+ or CD8+ T cells sorted from blood, taken in a trial of the OX40 agonist ivuxolimab. The CDR3 bases are TGCGCCAGCAGTGGGGATAGACTAGCGGGGCTCACAGATACGCAGTATTTT. It yields the protein CASSGDRLAGLTDTQYF.